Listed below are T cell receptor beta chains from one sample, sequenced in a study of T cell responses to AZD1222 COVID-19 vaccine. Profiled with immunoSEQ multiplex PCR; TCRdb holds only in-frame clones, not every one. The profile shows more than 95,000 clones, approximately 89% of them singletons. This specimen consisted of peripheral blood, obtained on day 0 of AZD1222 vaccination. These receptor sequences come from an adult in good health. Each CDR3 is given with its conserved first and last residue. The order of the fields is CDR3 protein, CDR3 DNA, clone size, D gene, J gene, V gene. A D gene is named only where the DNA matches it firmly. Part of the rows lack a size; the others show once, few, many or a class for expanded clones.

CDR3 protein: CASSYRDRGRGEQYF
CDR3 DNA: TGTGCCAGCAGTTACCGGGACAGGGGGCGCGGCGAGCAGTACTTC
clone size: NA
D gene: TRBD1
J gene: TRBJ2-7
V gene: TRBV6-2/TRBV6-3

CDR3 protein: CASSLSRTDSNQPQHF
CDR3 DNA: TGTGCCAGCAGCTTATCCAGGACGGATAGCAATCAGCCCCAGCATTTT
clone size: NA
D gene: NA
J gene: TRBJ1-5
V gene: TRBV7-9

CDR3 protein: CASSRGGGGNTEAFF
CDR3 DNA: TGTGCCAGCAGCCGAGGGGGAGGGGGGAACACTGAAGCTTTCTTT
clone size: NA
D gene: NA
J gene: TRBJ1-1
V gene: TRBV9

CDR3 protein: CASSHGGEGNQPQHF
CDR3 DNA: TGTGCCAGCAGCCACGGGGGCGAAGGCAATCAGCCCCAGCATTTT
clone size: NA
D gene: NA
J gene: TRBJ1-5
V gene: TRBV4-2

CDR3 protein: CASSLYSGSGANEQFF
CDR3 DNA: TGTGCCAGCAGCTTATATAGTGGTAGCGGGGCAAATGAGCAGTTCTTC
clone size: NA
D gene: TRBD2
J gene: TRBJ2-1
V gene: TRBV9

CDR3 protein: CASGETSSYEQYF
CDR3 DNA: TGTGCCAGCGGCGAGACTTCATCCTACGAGCAGTACTTC
clone size: NA
D gene: NA
J gene: TRBJ2-7
V gene: TRBV6-5

CDR3 protein: CASSSGGGGYTF
CDR3 DNA: TGTGCCAGCAGTTCCGGGGGTGGGGGCTACACCTTC
clone size: few
D gene: NA
J gene: TRBJ1-2
V gene: TRBV6-6

CDR3 protein: CASSWKGQLDTQYF
CDR3 DNA: TGTGCCAGCAGCTGGAAGGGACAGTTAGATACGCAGTATTTT
clone size: NA
D gene: TRBD1
J gene: TRBJ2-3
V gene: TRBV5-4

CDR3 protein: CASSLDPRVVNGYTF
CDR3 DNA: TGTGCCAGCAGCTTAGATCCCAGGGTTGTCAATGGCTACACCTTC
clone size: NA
D gene: NA
J gene: TRBJ1-2
V gene: TRBV7-2

CDR3 protein: CASSRKGGDSKQFF
CDR3 DNA: TGTGCCAGCAGCCGAAAAGGGGGGGACAGCAAGCAGTTCTTC
clone size: NA
D gene: NA
J gene: TRBJ2-1
V gene: TRBV14

CDR3 protein: CASSLGTAYNEQFF
CDR3 DNA: TGTGCCAGCAGCTTAGGCACAGCTTACAATGAGCAGTTCTTC
clone size: once
D gene: NA
J gene: TRBJ2-1
V gene: TRBV7-2

CDR3 protein: CASSGQGAGGYTF
CDR3 DNA: TGTGCCAGCAGTGGACAGGGGGCAGGCGGCTACACCTTC
clone size: NA
D gene: TRBD1
J gene: TRBJ1-2
V gene: TRBV25-1

CDR3 protein: CATTPSQGRQETQYF
CDR3 DNA: TGCGCCACCACGCCCTCACAGGGACGGCAAGAGACCCAGTACTTC
clone size: NA
D gene: NA
J gene: TRBJ2-5
V gene: TRBV5-1

CDR3 protein: CASSALGGESTDTQYF
CDR3 DNA: TGTGCCAGCAGCGCCTTGGGCGGCGAGAGCACAGATACGCAGTATTTT
clone size: NA
D gene: NA
J gene: TRBJ2-3
V gene: TRBV9

CDR3 protein: CASSVNGVSDEQFF
CDR3 DNA: TGTGCCAGCAGCGTAAACGGTGTTAGCGATGAGCAGTTCTTC
clone size: NA
D gene: NA
J gene: TRBJ2-1
V gene: TRBV9

CDR3 protein: CASSYYAGRSSYEQYF
CDR3 DNA: TGTGCCAGCAGTTATTATGCGGGGCGCAGCTCCTACGAGCAGTACTTC
clone size: NA
D gene: NA
J gene: TRBJ2-7
V gene: TRBV6-5

CDR3 protein: CASSMGGTGIEQYF
CDR3 DNA: TGTGCCAGTAGTATGGGGGGGACGGGGATCGAGCAGTACTTC
clone size: once
D gene: TRBD2
J gene: TRBJ2-7
V gene: TRBV19

CDR3 protein: CASLPYMTETNEKLFF
CDR3 DNA: TGTGCCAGTCTGCCTTATATGACAGAGACGAATGAAAAACTGTTTTTT
clone size: NA
D gene: NA
J gene: TRBJ1-4
V gene: TRBV2

CDR3 protein: CASSFQGGPGDTEAFF
CDR3 DNA: TGCGCCAGCAGCTTTCAGGGAGGGCCTGGGGACACTGAAGCTTTCTTT
clone size: NA
D gene: NA
J gene: TRBJ1-1
V gene: TRBV5-1

CDR3 protein: CASKFETAVDNEQFF
CDR3 DNA: TGTGCCAGCAAATTCGAAACAGCAGTGGACAATGAGCAGTTCTTC
clone size: NA
D gene: NA
J gene: TRBJ2-1
V gene: TRBV27

CDR3 protein: CASSLTEDYGYTF
CDR3 DNA: TGTGCCAGCAGTTTGACGGAAGACTATGGCTACACCTTC
clone size: NA
D gene: NA
J gene: TRBJ1-2
V gene: TRBV6-5

CDR3 protein: CASQGAGYEQYF
CDR3 DNA: TGTGCCAGCCAGGGGGCGGGGTACGAGCAGTACTTC
clone size: NA
D gene: TRBD1
J gene: TRBJ2-7
V gene: TRBV2